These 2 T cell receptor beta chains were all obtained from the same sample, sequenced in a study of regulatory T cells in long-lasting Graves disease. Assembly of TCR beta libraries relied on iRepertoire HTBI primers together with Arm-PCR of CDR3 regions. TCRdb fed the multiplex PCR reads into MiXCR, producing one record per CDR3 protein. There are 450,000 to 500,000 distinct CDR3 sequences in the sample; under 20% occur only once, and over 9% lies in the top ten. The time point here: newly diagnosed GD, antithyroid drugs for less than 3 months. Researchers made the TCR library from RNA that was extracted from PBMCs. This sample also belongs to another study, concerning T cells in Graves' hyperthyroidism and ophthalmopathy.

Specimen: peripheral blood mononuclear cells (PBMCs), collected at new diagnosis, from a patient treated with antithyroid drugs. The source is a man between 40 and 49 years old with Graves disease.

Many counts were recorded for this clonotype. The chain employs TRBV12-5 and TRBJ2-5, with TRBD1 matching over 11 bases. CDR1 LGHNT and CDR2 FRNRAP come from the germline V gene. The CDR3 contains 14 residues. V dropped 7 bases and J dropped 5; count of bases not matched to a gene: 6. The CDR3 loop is CASARTGGWETQYF. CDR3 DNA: TGTGCTAGTGCTAGGACAGGGGGCTGGGAGACCCAGTACTTC.

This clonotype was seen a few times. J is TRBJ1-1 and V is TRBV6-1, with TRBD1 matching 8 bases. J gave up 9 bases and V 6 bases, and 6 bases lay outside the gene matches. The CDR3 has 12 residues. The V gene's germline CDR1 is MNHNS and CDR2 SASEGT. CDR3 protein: CASSDGQGKAFF. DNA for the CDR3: TGTGCCAGCAGCGATGGACAGGGAAAAGCTTTCTTT.